This T cell receptor beta chain was sequenced for a study of T cells in Graves' hyperthyroidism and ophthalmopathy. About this clonotype itself: Its antigen is not known.

RNA transcripts gave rise to amplified TCR beta CDR3 regions. First-round RT-PCR with HTBI primers amplified the TCR CDR3 region. Each CDR3 protein gets one entry after TCRdb re-called the multiplex PCR reads with MiXCR. Of approximately 260,000 distinct CDR3 sequences listed, 15% are singletons. Study conclusions and caveats: Most thyroid clonotypes that were expanded above 0.001 also turned up in blood.

V dropped 4 bases and J dropped 6 bases, with 16 bases sitting between them. There are 14 residues in the CDR3. CDR1 and CDR2 (germline): SNHLY, FYNNEI. It was uncontrolled infection, other autoimmune disease, pregnancy or lactation that excluded patients. Diagnosing involved the use of clinical symptoms, serum thyroxine and TRAb, thyroid ultrasound and orbital computed tomography. PBMCs were obtained from 10 ml fresh peripheral blood. Sequencing was performed on blood. The chain has TRBV2 and TRBJ2-7; D possibly uses TRBD1 or TRBD2 (5 bases each). This clonotype was obtained from a woman in her 50s with Graves' hyperthyroidism that later progressed to Graves' ophthalmopathy. Here the CDR3 reads CASSAALGVCEQYF. The DNA for the CDR3 is TGTGCCAGCAGTGCGGCACTGGGGGTCTGCGAGCAGTACTTC.